This TCR beta chain comes out of a study of control samples from healthy donors and cancer patients. Generated by immunoSEQ multiplex PCR, the TCRdb table keeps only in-frame clones and is missing some. The data show more than 85,000 clones, roughly four fifths seen once. The germline gives CDR1 SNHLY, CDR2 FYNNEI. The CDR3 is made up of 13 amino acids. Germline trimming cut 10 bases from V and 2 bases from J; bases unmatched to any gene: 6. The gene calls are TRBV2 and TRBJ2-7, with 9 bases that match TRBD1. The sequencing sample was made of blood. The TCR comes from a woman aged 50 to 60 in good health. CDR3 DNA: TGTGCCACCCTGGGACAGGGCACCTACGAGCAGTACTTC. Translated: CATLGQGTYEQYF.